The clone carrying this T cell receptor (beta chain) was picked up one time. These data are taken from a study of T cell changes during pregnancy in multiple sclerosis. Produced via immunoSEQ multiplex PCR; TCRdb's table is partial and in-frame only. The sample carries around 32,000 clones, about 87% recorded once. Germline assignment: CDR1 SEHNR and CDR2 FQNEAQ (reference sequence). Unmatched junction bases numbered 12, after V lost 3 bases and J lost 6 bases. This CDR3 region has 16 residues. Sequenced here: CD8+ T cells from peripheral blood mononuclear cells, sampled before pregnancy. This TCR was recovered from a female donor with multiple sclerosis, enrolled in a pregnancy study. The rearrangement links TRBV7-9 to TRBJ2-3; 7 nucleotides match TRBD1. The DNA of the CDR3 is TGTGCCAGCAGCTTTCAGGAGAGGGGGCGGAGTGATACGCAGTATTTT. As protein: CASSFQERGRSDTQYF. Combining the CDR3 with reference TRBV7-9 and TRBJ2-3 gives the whole variable domain DTGVSQNPRHKITKRGQNVTFRCDPISEHNRLYWYRQTLGQGPEFLTYFQNEAQLEKSRLLSDRFSAERPKGSFSTLEIQRTEQGDSAMYLCASSFQERGRSDTQYFGPGTRLTVL.